This T cell receptor beta chain was captured in a study of T cell repertoires in cytomegalovirus infection. General observations from the study: CMV-specific TCR beta clonotypes restricted by HLA-C were the ones dominating the ex vivo response. Cumulated frequencies of public TCR beta families served to identify carriers of CMV plus the relevant HLA.

This clonotype came up a few times. Its antigen is unidentified. TCRdb re-called the reads with MiXCR, one entry per CDR3 protein. The data show 250,000 or so distinct CDR3 sequences, about a sixth seen once. The sequencing input was CD8+ T cells from PBMCs. This sequence originates from a human donor in good health (CMV status not recorded). Some clones in this sample may be carry-over from other donors' samples.

CDR3 in DNA: TGTGCCAGCAGTTTCCTGACTAGCGGGCCCTACGAGCAGTACTTC. Translated, it gives CASSFLTSGPYEQYF. The chain combines TRBV12-3 or TRBV12-4 with TRBJ2-7; 10 nucleotides agree with TRBD2. The CDR3 is 15 residues long. After removal of 3 bases from V and 2 bases from J, the junction contained 4 bases not matched to a gene.